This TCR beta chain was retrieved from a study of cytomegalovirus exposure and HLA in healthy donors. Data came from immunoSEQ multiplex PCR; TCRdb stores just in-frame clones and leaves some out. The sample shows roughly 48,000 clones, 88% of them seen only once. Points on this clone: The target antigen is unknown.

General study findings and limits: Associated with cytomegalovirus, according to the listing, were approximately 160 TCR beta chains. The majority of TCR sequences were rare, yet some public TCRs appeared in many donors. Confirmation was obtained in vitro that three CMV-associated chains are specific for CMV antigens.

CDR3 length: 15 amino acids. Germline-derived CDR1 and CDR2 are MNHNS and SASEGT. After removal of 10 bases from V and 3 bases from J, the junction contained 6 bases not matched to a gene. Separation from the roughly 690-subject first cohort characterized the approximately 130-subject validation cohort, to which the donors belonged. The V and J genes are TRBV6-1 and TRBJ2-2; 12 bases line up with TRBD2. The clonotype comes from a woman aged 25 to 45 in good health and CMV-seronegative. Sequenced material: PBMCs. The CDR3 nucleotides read TGTGCCACCCGGACTAGCGGGACCCACACCGGGGAGCTGTTTTTT. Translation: CATRTSGTHTGELFF.